The source of this T cell receptor beta chain is a study of T cells expressing NK-cell markers. As for the study in general: The TCR beta repertoires originated in sorted CD3+CD56+NKG2C+, CD3+CD56+NKG2C- and CD3+CD56-NKG2C+ T cells.

Germline assignment: CDR1 LGHDT and CDR2 YNNKEL (reference sequence). The CDR3 length is 17 residues. Reanalyzing the 5' RACE reads, TCRdb keeps one entry per CDR3 protein, without DNA. The sample has fewer than 550,000 distinct CDR3 sequences. The V call is TRBV3-1, the J call TRBJ2-7; TCRdb selects TRBD1, and the lack of DNA leaves this call unchecked. The TCR comes from a woman between 45 and 60 years old in good health. Sequencing was performed on blood T cells: a sorted CD56 or NKG2C T cell subset, CD4+ or CD8+ T cells, or bulk PBMC T cells (not recorded which). The CDR3: CASSQDLSQGKFYEQYF.